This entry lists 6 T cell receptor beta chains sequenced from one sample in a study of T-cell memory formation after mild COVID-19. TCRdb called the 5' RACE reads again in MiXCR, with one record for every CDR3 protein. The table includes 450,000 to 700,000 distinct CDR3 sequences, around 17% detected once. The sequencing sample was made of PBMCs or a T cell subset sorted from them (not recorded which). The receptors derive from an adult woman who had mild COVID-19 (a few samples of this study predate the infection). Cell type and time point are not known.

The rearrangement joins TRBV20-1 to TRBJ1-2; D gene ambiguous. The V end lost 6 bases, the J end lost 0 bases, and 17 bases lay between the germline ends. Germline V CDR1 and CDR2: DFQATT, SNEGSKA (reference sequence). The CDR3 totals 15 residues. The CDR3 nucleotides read TGCAGTGCCGTACCTTGGAGAGAAGCTAACTATGGCTACACCTTC. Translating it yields CSAVPWREANYGYTF.

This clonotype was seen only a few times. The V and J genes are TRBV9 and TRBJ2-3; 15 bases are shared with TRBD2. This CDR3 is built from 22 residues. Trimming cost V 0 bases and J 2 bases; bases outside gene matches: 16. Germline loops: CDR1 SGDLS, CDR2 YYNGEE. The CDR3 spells CASSVATPLSWTSGRVTDTQYF. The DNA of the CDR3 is TGTGCCAGCAGCGTAGCTACCCCCCTCTCTTGGACTAGCGGGAGGGTCACAGATACGCAGTATTTT. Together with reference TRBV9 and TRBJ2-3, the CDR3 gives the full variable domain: DSGVTQTPKHLITATGQRVTLRCSPRSGDLSVYWYQQSLDQGLQFLIQYYNGEERAKGNILERFSAQQFPDLHSELNLSSLELGDSALYFCASSVATPLSWTSGRVTDTQYFGPGTRLTVL.

DNA of the CDR3: TGCGCCAGCAGCCAAGAGGGTGGGGGCGCTGAAGCTTTCTTT. As protein: CASSQEGGGAEAFF. This rearrangement joins TRBV4-1 to TRBJ1-1, with D perhaps matching TRBD1 (6 bases). The V end lost 0 bases, the J end lost 6 bases, and 11 bases lay between the germline ends. CDR3 length equals 14 residues. Germline-derived CDR1 and CDR2 are MGHRA and YSYEKL.

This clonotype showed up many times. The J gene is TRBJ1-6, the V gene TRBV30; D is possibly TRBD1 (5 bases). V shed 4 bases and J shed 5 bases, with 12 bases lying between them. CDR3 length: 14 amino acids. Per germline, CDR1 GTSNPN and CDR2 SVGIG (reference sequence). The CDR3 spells CAWNMGTNNSPLHF. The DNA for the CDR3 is TGTGCCTGGAACATGGGGACTAATAATTCACCCCTCCACTTT.

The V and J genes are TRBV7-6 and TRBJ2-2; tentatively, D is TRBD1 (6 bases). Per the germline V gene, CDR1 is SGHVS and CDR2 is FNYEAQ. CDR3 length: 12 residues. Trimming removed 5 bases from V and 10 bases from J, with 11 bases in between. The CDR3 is CASSQQGVELFF. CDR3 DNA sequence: TGTGCCAGCAGCCAACAGGGAGTGGAGCTGTTTTTT.

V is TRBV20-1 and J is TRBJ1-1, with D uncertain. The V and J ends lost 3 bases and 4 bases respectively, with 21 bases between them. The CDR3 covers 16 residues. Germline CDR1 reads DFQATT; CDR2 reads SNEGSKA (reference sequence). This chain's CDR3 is CSASGRNGRLITEAFF. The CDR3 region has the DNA TGCAGTGCTAGCGGCAGGAACGGACGGTTGATCACTGAAGCTTTCTTT.